The 5 T cell receptor beta chains below all came from one sample that was sequenced in a study of cytomegalovirus exposure and HLA in healthy donors. It was with 60 Vbeta and 13 Jbeta primers that the PCR ran. Assay: immunoSEQ multiplex PCR; the TCRdb copy retains only in-frame clones and omits some. The sample has 250,000 or so clones; about 90% are singletons. Sequencing was done on a sample of PBMCs. These receptors came from a girl aged 2 to 9 in good health and CMV-seronegative.

The chain couples TRBV19 to TRBJ2-7; D might be TRBD2 (6 bases). CDR3 length equals 15 residues. Germline CDR1 is LNHDA and CDR2 is SQIVND (reference sequence). V lost 4 bases to trimming and J lost 0 bases, with 13 bases between them. The CDR3 nucleotides are TGTGCCAGTAGTAAGGAGGGCCGGGGCTCCTACGAGCAGTACTTC. Translated: CASSKEGRGSYEQYF. The full variable domain, in which reference TRBV19 and TRBJ2-7 provide the parts outside the CDR3, is DGGITQSPKYLFRKEGQNVTLSCEQNLNHDAMYWYRQDPGQGLRLIYYSQIVNDFQKGDIAEGYSVSREKKESFPLTVTSAQKNPTAFYLCASSKEGRGSYEQYFGPGTRLTVT.

This rearrangement joins TRBV5-1 to TRBJ1-2; 8 positions agree with TRBD1. Germline V lookup: CDR1 SGHRS, CDR2 YFSETQ. The length of the CDR3 is 14 residues. Trimming at V came to 4 bases and at J to 4 bases, leaving 6 bases not matched to a gene. The chain's CDR3 is CASSRTGLPYGYTF. The CDR3 bases are TGCGCCAGCAGCCGGACAGGGCTTCCCTATGGCTACACCTTC.

CDR3 in amino acids: CASSITGAGNSPLHF. The CDR3 region has the DNA TGTGCCAGCTCAATTACAGGGGCGGGCAATTCACCCCTCCACTTT. The rearrangement uses TRBV18 and TRBJ1-6, with 7 bases aligning to TRBD1. The J segment lost 7 bases and the V segment lost 5 bases, leaving 8 bases of the junction unmatched. This CDR3 has 15 residues. The germline V gene encodes CDR1 KGHSH and CDR2 LQKENI.

This clone appeared a single time. V gene TRBV6-4 combines with J gene TRBJ1-2; 10 bases are shared with TRBD1. In germline, CDR1 is MRHNA, CDR2 SNTAGT. V was pared by 6 bases and J by 0 bases, with 7 bases of the junction left unmatched. This CDR3 is built from 16 residues. CDR3 protein: CASSRQGAPTNYGYTF. DNA for the CDR3: TGTGCCAGCAGCCGACAGGGGGCCCCAACTAACTATGGCTACACCTTC.

The chain links TRBV28 to TRBJ1-4, with D unresolved. The CDR3 length is 17 residues. From germline, CDR1 is MDHEN and CDR2 SYDVKM. Trimming stripped 4 bases from V and 3 bases from J, with 18 bases between. CDR3 bases: TGTGCCAGCAGTTCCGTAGGATCTCCGGGAGCTAATGAAAAACTGTTTTTT. Translation gives CASSSVGSPGANEKLFF. Complete variable domain (other parts from reference TRBV28 and TRBJ1-4): DVKVTQSSRYLVKRTGEKVFLECVQDMDHENMFWYRQDPGLGLRLIYFSYDVKMKEKGDIPEGYSVSREKKERFSLILESASTNQTSMYLCASSSVGSPGANEKLFFGSGTQLSVL.